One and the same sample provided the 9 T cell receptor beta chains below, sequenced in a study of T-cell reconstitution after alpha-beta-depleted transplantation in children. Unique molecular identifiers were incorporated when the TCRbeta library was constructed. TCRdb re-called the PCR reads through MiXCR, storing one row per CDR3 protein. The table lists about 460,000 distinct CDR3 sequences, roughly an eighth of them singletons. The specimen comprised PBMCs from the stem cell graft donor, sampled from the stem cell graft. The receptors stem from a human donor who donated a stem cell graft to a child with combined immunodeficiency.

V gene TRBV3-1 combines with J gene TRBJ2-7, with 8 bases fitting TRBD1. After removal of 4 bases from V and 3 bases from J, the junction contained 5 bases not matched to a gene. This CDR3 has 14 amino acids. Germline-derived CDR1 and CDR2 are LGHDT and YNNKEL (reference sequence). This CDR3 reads CASSRAGQGYEQYF. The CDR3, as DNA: TGTGCCAGCAGCCGGGCAGGACAGGGCTACGAGCAGTACTTC.

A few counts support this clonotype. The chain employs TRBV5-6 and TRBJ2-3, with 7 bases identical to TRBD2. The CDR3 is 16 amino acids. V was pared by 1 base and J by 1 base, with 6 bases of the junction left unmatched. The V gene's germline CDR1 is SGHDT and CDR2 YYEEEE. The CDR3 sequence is CASSLLVREGTDTQYF. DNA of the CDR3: TGTGCCAGCAGCTTGCTGGTACGGGAGGGCACAGATACGCAGTATTTT.

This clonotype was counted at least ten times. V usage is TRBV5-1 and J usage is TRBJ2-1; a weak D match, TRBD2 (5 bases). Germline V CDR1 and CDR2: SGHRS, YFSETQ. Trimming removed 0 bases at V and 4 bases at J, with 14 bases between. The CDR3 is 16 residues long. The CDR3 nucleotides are TGCGCCAGCAGCTTGGCCGATACTAGGGCATACAATGAGCAGTTCTTC. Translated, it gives CASSLADTRAYNEQFF.

The CDR3 DNA sequence: TGTGCCAGCAGCCCACTCGTGGGCGGGGGCTCAGATACGCAGTATTTT. Translation gives CASSPLVGGGSDTQYF. The chain joins TRBV9 to TRBJ2-3, with D possibly matching TRBD2 (7 bases). The CDR3 extends over 16 amino acids. The germline V and J ends were trimmed by 4 bases and 4 bases, with 19 bases remaining between them. Germline CDR1 is SGDLS and CDR2 is YYNGEE.

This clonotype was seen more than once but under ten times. CDR3 loop: CASSTAGGGSTDTQYF. For the CDR3, the DNA is TGCGCCAGCAGCACCGCGGGAGGCGGGAGCACAGATACGCAGTATTTT. The rearrangement joins TRBV5-1 to TRBJ2-3; 8 bases map to TRBD2. The CDR3 covers 16 residues. Losses at the gene ends were 4 bases for V and 0 bases for J; bases not matched to a gene: 7. Germline assignment: CDR1 SGHRS and CDR2 YFSETQ.

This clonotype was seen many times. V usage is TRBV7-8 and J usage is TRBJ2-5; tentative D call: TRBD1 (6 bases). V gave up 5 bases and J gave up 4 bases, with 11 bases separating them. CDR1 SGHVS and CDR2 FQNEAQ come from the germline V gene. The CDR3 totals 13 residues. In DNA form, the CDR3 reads TGTGCCAGCAGCCCTTACAGGGTAGAGACCCAGTACTTC. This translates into CASSPYRVETQYF.

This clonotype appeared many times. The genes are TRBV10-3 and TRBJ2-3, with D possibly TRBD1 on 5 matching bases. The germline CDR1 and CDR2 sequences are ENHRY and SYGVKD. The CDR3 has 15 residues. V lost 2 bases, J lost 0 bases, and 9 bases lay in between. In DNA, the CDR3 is TGTGCCATCAGTGAGGGGGCCCTTAGCACAGATACGCAGTATTTT. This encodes CAISEGALSTDTQYF.

The chain's CDR3 is CAIGEDYTQYF. DNA of the CDR3: TGTGCCATCGGAGAGGACTATACGCAGTATTTT. This chain connects TRBV10-3 to TRBJ2-3, with TRBD2 as a possible D gene (5 bases). Germline CDR1 and CDR2: ENHRY and SYGVKD. The CDR3 totals 11 residues. The V gene lost 8 bases and the J gene lost 7 bases, with 10 bases spanning the gap.

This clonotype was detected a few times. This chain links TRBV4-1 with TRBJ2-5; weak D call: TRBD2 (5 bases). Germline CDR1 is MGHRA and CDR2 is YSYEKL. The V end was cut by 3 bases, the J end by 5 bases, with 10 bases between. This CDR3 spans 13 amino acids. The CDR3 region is CASSHFRRETQYF. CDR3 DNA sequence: TGCGCCAGCAGCCATTTTAGGAGGGAGACCCAGTACTTC.